This TCR beta chain originates from a study of early T cells in non-severe SARS-CoV-2 infection (dated by TCRdb to 2020 to 2023). The study in broad terms: Because TCR sequencing was done on bulk RNA from unsorted whole blood, the alpha and beta chains could not be paired. Study-level results and caveats: VDJdb matching was skewed toward anti-spike CD8 responses and likely underestimated virus-specific expansions by missing private and CD4 specificities.

A case-control design nested within a healthcare worker cohort in London, UK, was used, with weekly nasopharyngeal swab PCR tests and blood sampling performed. Healthcare workers were enrolled in the week of the UK lockdown, from 23 to 31 March 2020, and were followed every week for up to 16 weeks. This clonotype occurred many times. Its antigen has not been determined. No much larger clone is present one base from it, and per-base qualities are unavailable. Libraries came from 5' RACE. TCRdb records NextSeq 500 as the sequencer. The TCR library protocol attached unique molecular identifiers to individual cDNA molecules to correct for sequencing error and PCR bias. Both TCR alpha and beta chains were sequenced, and tight co-correlation was observed between alpha and beta sequence abundances in each sample. The study's own analysis went as follows. Decombinator V4 was used to annotate TCR sequences for V gene, J gene and CDR3. Expanded TCRs were defined as changing significantly between any two time points under a Poisson model with p below 0.0001. Abundances of TCRs were expressed as counts per million after normalisation to the total number of TCRs sequenced in each sample. MAIT TCRs were defined by TRAV1-2 paired with TRAJ12, TRAJ20 or TRAJ33, and iNKT TCRs by TRAV10 paired with TRAJ18. VDJdb, accessed on 1 November 2021, was searched for TCRs annotated for CMV, EBV and SARS-CoV-2, and TCRs annotated for more than one antigen were excluded. Using fastp at Q25 and MiXCR, TCRdb reprocessed the public reads and kept productive beta chains. A single entry per CDR3 protein holds the most common genes and DNA from its merged rows. The V and J calls were not made by the authors but by TCRdb's processing. In this sample the table shows tens of thousands of distinct CDR3 sequences, over 8% of which occur a single time. Around 5.3% of the sample comes from the top ten.

The CDR3 runs 14 amino acids, cysteine and phenylalanine included. Solely the CDR3 DNA is kept, with 42 bases framed from the first base. CDR1 is given as MNHNY and CDR2 as SVGAGI, both from the germline V gene (reference sequence). Trimming at the junction amounts to 2 bases on V and 8 bases on J, and the germline ends lie 12 bases apart. The chain links TRBV6-6 with TRBJ1-4; the D gene is perhaps TRBD1, from 5 matching bases. The receptor's source is an adult who was a healthcare worker with PCR-confirmed SARS-CoV-2 infection or an uninfected control (not recorded which). This specimen was whole blood, taken at baseline. The DNA sequence is TGTGCCAGCAGTTACGGCAGGGAGGCGGAAAAACTGTTTTTT. Translation gives CASSYGREAEKLFF.